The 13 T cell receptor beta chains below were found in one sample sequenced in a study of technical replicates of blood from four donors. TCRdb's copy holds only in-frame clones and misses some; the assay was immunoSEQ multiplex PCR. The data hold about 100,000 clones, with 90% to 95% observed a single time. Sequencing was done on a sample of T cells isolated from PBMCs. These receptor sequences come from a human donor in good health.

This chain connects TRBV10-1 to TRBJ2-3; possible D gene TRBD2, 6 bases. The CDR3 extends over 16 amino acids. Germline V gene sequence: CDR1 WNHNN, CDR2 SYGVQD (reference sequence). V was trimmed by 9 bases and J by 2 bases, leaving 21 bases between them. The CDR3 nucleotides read TGCGCCAGTCTAAGAGGGGAGGAGGGCCACACAGATACGCAGTATTTT. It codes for CASLRGEEGHTDTQYF.

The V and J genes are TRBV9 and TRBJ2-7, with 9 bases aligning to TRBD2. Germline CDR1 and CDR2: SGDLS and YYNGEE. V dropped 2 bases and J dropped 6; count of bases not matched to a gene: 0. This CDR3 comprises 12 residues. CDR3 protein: CASSVRGGEQYF. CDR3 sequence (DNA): TGTGCCAGCAGCGTGCGGGGGGGCGAGCAGTACTTC.

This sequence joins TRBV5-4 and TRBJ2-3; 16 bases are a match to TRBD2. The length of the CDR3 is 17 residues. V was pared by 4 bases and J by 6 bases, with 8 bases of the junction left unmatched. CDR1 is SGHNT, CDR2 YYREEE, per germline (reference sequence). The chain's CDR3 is CASSTKSGLAGGDTQYF. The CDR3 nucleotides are TGTGCCAGCAGCACCAAATCGGGACTAGCGGGGGGGGATACGCAGTATTTT.

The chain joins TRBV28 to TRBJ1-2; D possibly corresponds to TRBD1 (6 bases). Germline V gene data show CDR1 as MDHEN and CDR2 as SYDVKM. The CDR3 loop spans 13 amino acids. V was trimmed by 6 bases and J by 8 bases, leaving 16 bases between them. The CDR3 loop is CASRHHPGTGYTF. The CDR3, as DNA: TGTGCCAGCAGGCATCACCCCGGGACAGGCTACACCTTC.

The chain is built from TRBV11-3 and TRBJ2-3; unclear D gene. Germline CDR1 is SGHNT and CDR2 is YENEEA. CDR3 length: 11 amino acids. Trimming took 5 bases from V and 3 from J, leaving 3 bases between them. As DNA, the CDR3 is TGTGCCAGCAGCCGGACAGATACGCAGTATTTT. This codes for CASSRTDTQYF.

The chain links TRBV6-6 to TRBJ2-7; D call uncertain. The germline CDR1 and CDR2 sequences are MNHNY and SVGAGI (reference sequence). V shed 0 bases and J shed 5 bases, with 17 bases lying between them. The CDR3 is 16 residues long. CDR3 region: CASSYSSEVSSHEQYF. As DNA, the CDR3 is TGTGCCAGCAGTTACTCAAGTGAAGTGAGTAGCCACGAGCAGTACTTC.

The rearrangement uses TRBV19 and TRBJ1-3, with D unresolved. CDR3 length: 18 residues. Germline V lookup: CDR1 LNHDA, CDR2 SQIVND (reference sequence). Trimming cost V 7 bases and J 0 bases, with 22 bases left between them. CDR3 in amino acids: CASTKIPGSLLSGNTIYF. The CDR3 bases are TGTGCCAGTACTAAAATACCGGGATCCCTCCTCTCTGGAAACACCATATATTTT.

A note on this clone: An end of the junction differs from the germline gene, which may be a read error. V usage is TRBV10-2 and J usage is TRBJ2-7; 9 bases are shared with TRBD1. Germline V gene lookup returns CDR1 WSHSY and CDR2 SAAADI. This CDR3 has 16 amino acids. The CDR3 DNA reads TGCGCCAGCACCCTTCCCGGGACAGGGCTCTCCAACGAGCAGTACTTC. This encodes CASTLPGTGLSNEQYF.

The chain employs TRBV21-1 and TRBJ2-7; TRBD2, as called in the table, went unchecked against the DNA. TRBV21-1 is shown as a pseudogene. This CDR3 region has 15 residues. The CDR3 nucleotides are TGTGCCAGCAGCCCCCGGGACTTCAACTCCTACGAGCAGTACTTC. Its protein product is CASSPRDFNSYEQYF.

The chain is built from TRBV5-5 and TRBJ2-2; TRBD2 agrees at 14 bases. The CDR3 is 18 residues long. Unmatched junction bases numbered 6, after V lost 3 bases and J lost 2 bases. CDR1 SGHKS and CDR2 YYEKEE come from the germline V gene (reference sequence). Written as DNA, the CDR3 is TGTGCCAGCAGCTCGGGACTAGCGGGGGAAATCAACACCGGGGAGCTGTTTTTT. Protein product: CASSSGLAGEINTGELFF.

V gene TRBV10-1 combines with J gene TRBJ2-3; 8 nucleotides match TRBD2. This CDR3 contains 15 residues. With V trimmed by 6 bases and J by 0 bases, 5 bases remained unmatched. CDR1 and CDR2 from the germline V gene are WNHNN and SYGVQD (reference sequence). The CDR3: CASSVSGGSTDTQYF. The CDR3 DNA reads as TGCGCCAGCAGCGTGAGCGGGGGAAGCACAGATACGCAGTATTTT.

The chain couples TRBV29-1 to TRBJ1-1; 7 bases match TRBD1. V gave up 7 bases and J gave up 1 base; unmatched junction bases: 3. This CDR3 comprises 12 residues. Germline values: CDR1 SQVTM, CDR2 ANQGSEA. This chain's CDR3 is CSGRQGNTEAFF. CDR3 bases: TGCAGCGGGAGACAGGGGAACACTGAAGCTTTCTTT.

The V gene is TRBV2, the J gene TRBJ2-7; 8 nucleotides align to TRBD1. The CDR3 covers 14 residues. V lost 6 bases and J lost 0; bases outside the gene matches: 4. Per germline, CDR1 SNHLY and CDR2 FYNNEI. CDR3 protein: CASSQGQASYEQYF. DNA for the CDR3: TGTGCCAGCAGCCAGGGACAGGCCTCCTACGAGCAGTACTTC.